This paragraph reports one TCR beta chain. This sample stems from a study of breast tumors, draining lymph nodes, adjacent tissues. Trimming removed 2 bases at V and 6 bases at J, with 20 bases between. The CDR3 spans 17 residues. Germline lookup yields CDR1 MDHEN and CDR2 SYDVKM. One entry per CDR3 protein, called by TCRdb with MiXCR from the multiplex PCR reads. This sample has 65,000 to 80,000 distinct CDR3 sequences, with 15% to 20% found just once. Breast cancer patients provided tissue from their axillary draining lymph nodes. The source material was axillary lymph node tissue. The receptor was isolated from a female donor with breast cancer. Some clones in this sample may be carry-over from other donors' samples. The rearrangement joins TRBV28 to TRBJ1-5; weak D call: TRBD1 (5 bases). The CDR3 protein is CASSLRGGAGFGQPQHF. CDR3 in DNA: TGTGCCAGCAGTTTAAGGGGAGGAGCGGGGTTCGGTCAGCCCCAGCATTTT.